This TCR beta chain originates from a study of blood T cell repertoires in COVID-19 (dated by TCRdb to the early 2020s). Notes on the research overall: Collaborator samples came from the United States, Italy and Spain and covered acute and convalescent phases of COVID-19. Where available, HLA class I and class II types were taken from metadata supplied by the sample provider and were not determined by assay-based typing. The repertoires were made available in a free public database intended to serve as a resource for research on the immune response to SARS-CoV-2. Subjects who had been exposed to COVID-19, were actively infected with it, or had recovered from it provided the deeply sampled blood TCRbeta repertoires that made up the dataset. Samples were obtained from the ongoing ImmuneRACE study (first 160 participants) and from some 1,300 subjects provided by 6 global collaborators. The prospective study material was composed of cDNA or gDNA derived from T cells, B-cell-depleted T cells, or PBMCs. The sample metadata nearly always contained a de-identified subject ID, COVID-19 status, age in years and sex. The research as a whole found: Clinical and demographic metadata were provided uncurated, with the amount varying by source and participant.

Note on this clone: Its target antigen remains unknown. No base quality values were provided; no much bigger clone lies one nucleotide off.

TCRbeta CDR3 regions were amplified from genomic DNA using the immunoSEQ Assay, a bias-controlled multiplex PCR. In the paper's pipeline: Within the assay, amplification of reference gene primers was used to estimate how many nucleated cells each sample contained. To quantify the absolute abundance of each unique TCRbeta CDR3 rearrangement, sequence reads were collapsed and filtered. For each sample, productive Simpson clonality was calculated by taking the square root of Simpson's diversity index across productive rearrangements. The immuneACCESS repertoire file appears here via TCRdb, limited to in-frame rearrangements. These files lack a portion of the clones; in checked studies, under half of the deficit traces to unresolved V genes, and the cause of the others is not known. That table is the source of V, J and clone size, and D and trimming were worked out from the DNA. The sample table shows around 60,000 clones, and about 80% are seen once. The ten top clones hold roughly 10% of the sample.

Including cysteine and phenylalanine, the CDR3 has 15 amino acids. The CDR3 DNA has 45 bases and is translated from base 1. V has 6 bases trimmed and J has 5 bases trimmed; junction bases matching no gene number 8. According to the germline V gene, CDR1 reads MDHEN and CDR2 reads SYDVKM. One collaborating source in Seattle enrolled patients while the patients were actively infected and followed the patients over time throughout the course of disease. Collaborating institutions collected whole blood in K2EDTA tubes following their own protocols. For TCRbeta analysis, collaborators shipped samples as frozen whole blood, isolated PBMCs, or DNA extracted from either of those sample types.

The TCR sequence derives from a man over 45 with COVID-19, enrolled during active disease. The chain was built from TRBV28 and TRBJ1-1; 11 central bases correspond to TRBD1. Sequenced: peripheral blood. The CDR3 is CASRRTGGGWTEAFF. The DNA sequence is given as TGTGCCAGCAGACGGACAGGGGGCGGCTGGACTGAAGCTTTCTTT.